This T cell receptor beta chain was obtained from a study of blood T cell repertoires in COVID-19. The CDR3 has 15 amino acids. CDR1 and CDR2 (germline): SGHDT, YYEEEE. V shed 4 bases and J 3 bases; nucleotides not matched to a gene: 7. The authors' processing: Estimated nucleated cell counts came from reference gene primer amplification. Method: immunoSEQ multiplex PCR; TCRdb's copy keeps in-frame clones and lacks some. Clone size and V and J calls were adopted from that table, with D and trimming inferred from the DNA. The sample includes roughly 300,000 clones, roughly nine tenths seen only once; the top ten take about 6%.

This chain uses TRBV5-6 with TRBJ2-7; 10 bases fit TRBD1. The sequenced sample consisted of PBMCs or T cells enriched from blood (not recorded which). The TCR was taken from a woman in her thirties who had recovered from COVID-19. CDR3 loop: CASSPWGTGVYEQYF. In nucleotides, the CDR3 is TGTGCCAGCAGCCCTTGGGGGACAGGGGTCTACGAGCAGTACTTC. The full variable domain, in which reference TRBV5-6 and TRBJ2-7 provide the parts outside the CDR3, is DAGVTQSPTHLIKTRGQQVTLRCSPKSGHDTVSWYQQALGQGPQFIFQYYEEEERQRGNFPDRFSGHQFPNYSSELNVNALLLGDSALYLCASSPWGTGVYEQYFGPGTRLTVT.